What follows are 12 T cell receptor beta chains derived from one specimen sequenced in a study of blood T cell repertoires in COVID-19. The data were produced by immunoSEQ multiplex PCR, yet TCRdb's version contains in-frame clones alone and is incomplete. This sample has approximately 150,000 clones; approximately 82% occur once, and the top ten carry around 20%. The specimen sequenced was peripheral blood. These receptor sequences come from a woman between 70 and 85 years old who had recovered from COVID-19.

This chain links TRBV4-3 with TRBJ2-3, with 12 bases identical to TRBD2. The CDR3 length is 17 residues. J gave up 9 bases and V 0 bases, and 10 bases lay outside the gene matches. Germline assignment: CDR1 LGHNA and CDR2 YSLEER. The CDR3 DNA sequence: TGCGCCAGCAGCCAAGATGTTGGACTAGCGGGGAGGGGGACGCAGTATTTT. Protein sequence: CASSQDVGLAGRGTQYF.

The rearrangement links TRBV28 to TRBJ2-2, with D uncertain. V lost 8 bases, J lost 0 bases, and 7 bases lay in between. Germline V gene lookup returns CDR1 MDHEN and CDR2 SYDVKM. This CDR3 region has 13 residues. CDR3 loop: CASLAPNTGELFF. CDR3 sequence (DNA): TGTGCCAGCCTTGCGCCGAACACCGGGGAGCTGTTTTTT.

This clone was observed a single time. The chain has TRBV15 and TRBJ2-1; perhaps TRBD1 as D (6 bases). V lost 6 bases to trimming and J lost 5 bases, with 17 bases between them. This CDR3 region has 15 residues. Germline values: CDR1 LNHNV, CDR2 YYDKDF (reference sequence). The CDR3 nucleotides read TGTGCCACCAGGTTGGGGTTAGGGGGAAACAATGAGCAGTTCTTC. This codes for CATRLGLGGNNEQFF.

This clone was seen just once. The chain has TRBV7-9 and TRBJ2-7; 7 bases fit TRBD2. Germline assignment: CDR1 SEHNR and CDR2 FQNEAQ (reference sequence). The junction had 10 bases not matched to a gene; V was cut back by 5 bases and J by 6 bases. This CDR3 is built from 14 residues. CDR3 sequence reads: CASSQGWTRGEQYF. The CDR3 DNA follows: TGTGCCAGCAGCCAAGGGTGGACTAGGGGCGAGCAGTACTTC.

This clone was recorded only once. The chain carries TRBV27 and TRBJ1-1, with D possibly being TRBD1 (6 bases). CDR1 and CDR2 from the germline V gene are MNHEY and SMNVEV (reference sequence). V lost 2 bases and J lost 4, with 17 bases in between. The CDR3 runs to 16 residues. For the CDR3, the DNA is TGTGCCAGCAGTTTAATCAGGGGATGGGGGGGCACTGAAGCTTTCTTT. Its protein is CASSLIRGWGGTEAFF.

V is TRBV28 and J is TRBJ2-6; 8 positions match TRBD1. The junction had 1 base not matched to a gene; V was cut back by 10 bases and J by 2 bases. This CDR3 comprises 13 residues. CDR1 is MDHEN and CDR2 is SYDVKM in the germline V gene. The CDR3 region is CAIQGAGANVLTF. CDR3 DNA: TGTGCCATACAGGGGGCTGGGGCCAACGTCCTGACTTTC.

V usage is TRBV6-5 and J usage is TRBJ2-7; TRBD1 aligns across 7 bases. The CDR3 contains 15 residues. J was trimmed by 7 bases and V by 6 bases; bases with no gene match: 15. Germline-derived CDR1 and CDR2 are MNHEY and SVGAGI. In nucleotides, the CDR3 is TGTGCCAGCAGACACGACAGGGAGCCCCTGTGGGAGCAGTACTTC. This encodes CASRHDREPLWEQYF.

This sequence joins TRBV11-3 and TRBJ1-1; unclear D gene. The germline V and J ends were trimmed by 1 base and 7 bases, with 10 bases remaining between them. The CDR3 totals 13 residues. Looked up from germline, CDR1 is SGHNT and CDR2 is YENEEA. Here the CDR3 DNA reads TGTGCCAGCAGCTTAGGAGGCCCGGATGAAGCTTTCTTT. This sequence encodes CASSLGGPDEAFF.

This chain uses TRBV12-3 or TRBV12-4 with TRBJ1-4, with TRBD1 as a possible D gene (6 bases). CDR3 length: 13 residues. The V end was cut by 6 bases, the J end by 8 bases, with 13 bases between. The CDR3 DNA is TGTGCCAGCAGGCCTACGACAGGCGAAAAACTGTTTTTT. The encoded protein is CASRPTTGEKLFF.

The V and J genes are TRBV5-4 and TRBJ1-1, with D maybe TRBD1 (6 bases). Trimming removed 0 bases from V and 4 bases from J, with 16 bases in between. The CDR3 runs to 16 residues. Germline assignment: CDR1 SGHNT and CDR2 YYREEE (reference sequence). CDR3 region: CASSLDARGAVTEAFF. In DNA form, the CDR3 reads TGTGCCAGCAGCTTGGATGCCAGGGGAGCGGTCACTGAAGCTTTCTTT. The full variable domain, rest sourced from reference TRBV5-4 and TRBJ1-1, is ETGVTQSPTHLIKTRGQQVTLRCSSQSGHNTVSWYQQALGQGPQFIFQYYREEENGRGNFPPRFSGLQFPNYSSELNVNALELDDSALYLCASSLDARGAVTEAFFGQGTRLTVV.

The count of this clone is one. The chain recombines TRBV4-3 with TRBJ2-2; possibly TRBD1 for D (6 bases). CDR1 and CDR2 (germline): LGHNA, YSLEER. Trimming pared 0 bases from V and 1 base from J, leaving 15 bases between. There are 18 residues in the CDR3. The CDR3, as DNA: TGCGCCAGCAGCCAAGATCCCCACAGAGGGGGGAACACCGGGGAGCTGTTTTTT. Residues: CASSQDPHRGGNTGELFF.

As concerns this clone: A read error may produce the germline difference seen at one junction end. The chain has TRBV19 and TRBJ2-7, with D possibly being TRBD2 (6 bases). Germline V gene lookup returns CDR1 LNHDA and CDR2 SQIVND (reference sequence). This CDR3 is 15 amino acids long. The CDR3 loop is CASSRRGGHPYEQYF. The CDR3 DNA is TGTGCCAGCAGTAGGAGGGGCGGCCACCCCTACGAGCAGTACTTC.